The source of this T cell receptor (beta chain) is a study of radiotherapy plus CTLA-4 blockade in lung cancer. Across the whole study: Among enrolled patients, less than 20% responded and roughly 28% achieved disease control.

Sequenced by immunoSEQ multiplex PCR; TCRdb stores in-frame clones only, minus some. The sample has fewer than 40,000 clones, roughly three quarters seen once. The CDR3 is made up of 17 amino acids. Deletions cut 4 bases from V and 6 bases from J, with 22 bases between. Germline CDR1 SEHNR, CDR2 FQNEAQ (reference sequence). Findings and caveats of the study: After radiotherapy and ipilimumab, tumor-derived clones expanded in peripheral blood.

Patients in the study, people with chemo-refractory metastatic non-small-cell lung cancer, received focal radiation plus ipilimumab CTLA-4 blockade. Concerning this clone itself: Its antigen is as yet unknown.

The chain links TRBV7-9 to TRBJ2-1; D might be TRBD1 (6 bases). This receptor was identified in a human donor with non-small cell lung cancer whose response to radiotherapy plus ipilimumab could not be evaluated. Sequencing used peripheral blood, obtained from a patient treated with radiotherapy plus ipilimumab. The CDR3: CASSCIGGSTRCNEQFF. CDR3 sequence (DNA): TGTGCCAGCAGCTGCATTGGGGGCTCCACCCGGTGCAATGAGCAGTTCTTC.